The entry below describes one TCR beta chain. The antigen is not known. The data were obtained in a study of T cell repertoires in cytomegalovirus infection. Study context: Epitope selection comprised recently identified HLA-C-restricted CMV epitopes and well-studied HLA-B-restricted CMV epitopes. Matching HLA type, along with CMV infection, was indicated by public TCR beta signatures. Study-level results: Accumulated public TCR beta family frequency recognized individuals carrying CMV together with the relevant HLA.

V was trimmed by 1 base and J by 13 bases, leaving 22 bases between them. The germline V gene encodes CDR1 SGHAT and CDR2 FQNNGV. The CDR3 has 15 residues. A single record per CDR3 protein comes from TCRdb applying MiXCR to the reads. Of more than 250,000 distinct CDR3 sequences listed, about 25% are singletons. The chain links TRBV11-2 to TRBJ1-2, with TRBD1 as a possible D gene (6 bases). The input for sequencing was cultured PBMCs, taken from culture after CMV antigen stimulation. The sequence derives from a human donor in good health (CMV status not recorded). Some clones in this sample may be carry-over from other donors' samples. The CDR3 nucleotides are TGTGCCAGCAGCTTAGGGCCTTTCGGGACACTCCACGCCACCTTC. It encodes CASSLGPFGTLHATF.